A single sample gave rise to the 12 T cell receptor beta chains below, sequenced in a study of response to subunit inactivated influenza vaccine. Using its own MiXCR run on the RT-PCR reads, TCRdb lists one record per CDR3 protein. The sample lists hundreds of thousands of distinct CDR3 sequences, over 10% occurring once. This material consisted of PBMCs from blood, taken more than 35 days after vaccination. The receptors originated from a man aged 50-59 years who received an inactivated influenza vaccine.

In this sample, this clonotype turned up many times. This sequence joins TRBV20-1 and TRBJ2-1, with D hard to call. The germline V and J ends were trimmed by 6 bases and 3 bases, with 15 bases remaining between them. The CDR3 length is 14 residues. Germline loops: CDR1 DFQATT, CDR2 SNEGSKA (reference sequence). The CDR3 DNA reads TGCAGTGCCCCGATAGTGGCCGGCTACAATGAGCAGTTCTTC. It codes for CSAPIVAGYNEQFF.

This chain uses TRBV5-5 with TRBJ2-5; 8 positions agree with TRBD1. Germline V gene data show CDR1 as SGHKS and CDR2 as YYEKEE (reference sequence). The CDR3 runs 16 residues. V shed 4 bases, J shed 4 bases, and the junction held 12 bases outside the gene matches. The CDR3 coding sequence is TGTGCCAGCAGCCCGGTAACGACAGGGGCCCGAGAGACCCAGTACTTC. This translates into CASSPVTTGARETQYF.

This clonotype came up a few times. The chain is built from TRBV7-2 and TRBJ2-7; a possible D gene is TRBD2 (6 bases). CDR3 length equals 14 residues. V was shortened by 3 bases and J by 3 bases, with 12 bases between the two germline ends. CDR1 is SGHTA and CDR2 is FQGNSA in the germline V gene. For the CDR3, the DNA is TGTGCCAGCAGCTTTAAAGCGGGCCACTACGAGCAGTACTTC. It is translated as CASSFKAGHYEQYF.

This clonotype was seen repeatedly, ten times or more. The V and J genes are TRBV6-2 or TRBV6-3 and TRBJ2-7; 11 nucleotides agree with TRBD2. After removal of 6 bases from V and 5 bases from J, the junction contained 3 bases not matched to a gene. The CDR3 has 13 residues. Per germline, CDR1 MNHEY and CDR2 SVGEGT. Written as DNA, the CDR3 is TGTGCCAGCAGACTAGCGGGAGCGCACGAGCAGTACTTC. Its translation is CASRLAGAHEQYF.

The chain has TRBV7-2 and TRBJ2-7; D possibly corresponds to TRBD1 (5 bases). CDR3 length: 14 residues. The germline V and J ends were trimmed by 2 bases and 2 bases, with 10 bases remaining between them. The germline CDR1 and CDR2 sequences are SGHTA and FQGNSA. CDR3 sequence: CASSLSQGPYEQYF. In nucleotides, the CDR3 is TGTGCCAGCAGCTTAAGTCAGGGCCCCTACGAGCAGTACTTC.

The table lists this clonotype with a few counts. The chain links TRBV10-3 to TRBJ1-2; D perhaps matches TRBD1 (6 bases). Germline loops: CDR1 ENHRY, CDR2 SYGVKD. The CDR3 sequence is 14 residues long. V was cut by 4 bases and J by 7 bases, with 16 bases left in between. This CDR3 is CAISAQGREFGYTF. CDR3 nucleotide sequence: TGTGCCATCAGTGCGCAGGGGCGCGAGTTTGGCTACACCTTC.

The chain has TRBV7-2 and TRBJ2-2; 7 nucleotides match TRBD2. CDR1 and CDR2 from the germline V gene are SGHTA and FQGNSA. Trimming at V came to 1 base and at J to 4 bases, leaving 3 bases not matched to a gene. The CDR3 totals 15 residues. CDR3 coding DNA: TGTGCCAGCAGCTTAGGGGGACTACTCACCGGGGAGCTGTTTTTT. It yields the protein CASSLGGLLTGELFF.

The V call is TRBV20-1, the J call TRBJ2-6; D is possibly TRBD1 or TRBD2 (5 bases each). The CDR3 consists of 15 residues. Trimming left V 6 bases short and J 2 bases short, with 14 bases between. The V gene's germline CDR1 is DFQATT and CDR2 SNEGSKA (reference sequence). CDR3 amino acids: CSAPSGHPGANVLTF. The CDR3 DNA reads TGCAGTGCCCCATCGGGGCACCCTGGGGCCAACGTCCTGACTTTC.

This clonotype was observed a few times. The V gene is TRBV6-5, the J gene TRBJ1-2; D may be TRBD1 (5 bases). CDR1 is MNHEY and CDR2 is SVGAGI in the germline V gene. This CDR3 has 12 amino acids. The ends were cut back, 10 bases at V and 5 bases at J, with 14 bases in the middle. The chain's CDR3 is CATRVGGYGYTF. The CDR3 DNA sequence: TGTGCCACCCGTGTTGGGGGGTATGGCTACACCTTC.

V gene TRBV6-2 or TRBV6-3 combines with J gene TRBJ2-7; 9 bases match TRBD1. CDR1 and CDR2 (germline): MNHEY, SVGEGT. The CDR3 has 15 amino acids. The V and J ends lost 5 bases and 4 bases, in that order; junction bases with no gene match: 9. The chain's CDR3 is CASSRPGQGVYEQYF. In DNA, the CDR3 is TGTGCCAGCAGTCGTCCGGGACAGGGAGTATACGAGCAGTACTTC.

This clonotype turned up a few times. The gene calls are TRBV20-1 and TRBJ2-7; possibly TRBD2 for D (6 bases). This CDR3 has 15 residues. Germline V gene sequence: CDR1 DFQATT, CDR2 SNEGSKA (reference sequence). V dropped 0 bases and J dropped 3 bases, with 15 bases sitting between them. CDR3 sequence (DNA): TGCAGTGCTAGAGATGGAGGAGCGGGCTACTACGAGCAGTACTTC. Residues: CSARDGGAGYYEQYF.

This clonotype turned up a few times. V is TRBV20-1 and J is TRBJ1-5; 8 bases match TRBD1. Trimming removed 2 bases from V and 2 bases from J; junction bases left unmatched: 8. CDR1 and CDR2 (germline): DFQATT, SNEGSKA (reference sequence). This CDR3 region has 16 residues. The CDR3 loop reads CSARRTGYMGNQPQHF. In nucleotides, the CDR3 is TGCAGTGCTAGAAGGACAGGGTATATGGGCAATCAGCCCCAGCATTTT.